The 20 T cell receptor beta chains given below trace back to one sample, sequenced in a study of OX40 agonist ivuxolimab in advanced cancers. The repertoire was sequenced with immunoSEQ multiplex PCR; TCRdb's copy has only in-frame clones and lacks some. The sample has 45,000 to 50,000 clones, roughly 90% seen once; the top ten hold about 19%. Sequences were derived from CD4+ or CD8+ T cells sorted from blood, sampled in a trial of the OX40 agonist ivuxolimab. Source of these receptors: an adult with an advanced solid tumor such as melanoma, head and neck, liver or kidney cancer.

The gene calls are TRBV6-1 and TRBJ2-3, with D possibly being TRBD1 (6 bases). The V gene's germline CDR1 is MNHNS and CDR2 SASEGT. This CDR3 has 15 amino acids. The germline V and J ends were trimmed by 6 bases and 3 bases, with 16 bases remaining between them. The CDR3 nucleotides read TGTGCCAGCAGCCACAGGGCCCAGAGAACAGATACGCAGTATTTT. This codes for CASSHRAQRTDTQYF.

This clone has just a few counts. J is TRBJ2-3 and V is TRBV4-1; 11 positions match TRBD2. The CDR3 loop spans 15 amino acids. Losses at the gene ends were 4 bases for V and 13 bases for J; bases not matched to a gene: 13. The V gene's germline CDR1 is MGHRA and CDR2 YSYEKL. CDR3 sequence: CASSPSGGLDPAEYF. As DNA, the CDR3 is TGCGCCAGCAGCCCTAGCGGGGGGCTCGATCCCGCCGAGTATTTT.

The CDR3 region is CASSRLTSGPHEQYF. CDR3 coding DNA: TGTGCCAGCAGTCGACTGACTAGCGGGCCACACGAGCAGTACTTC. This chain uses TRBV6-5 with TRBJ2-7; 10 nucleotides match TRBD2. V shed 5 bases, J shed 5 bases, and the junction held 9 bases outside the gene matches. Germline V gene sequence: CDR1 MNHEY, CDR2 SVGAGI. The CDR3 sequence is 15 residues long.

The chain couples TRBV6-4 to TRBJ2-7; 13 positions agree with TRBD2. V shed 5 bases and J 3 bases; nucleotides not matched to a gene: 4. Per germline, CDR1 MRHNA and CDR2 SNTAGT. The CDR3 consists of 15 residues. CDR3 nucleotides: TGTGCCAGCAGTTTTACTAGCGGGGGGGACTACGAGCAGTACTTC. Protein sequence: CASSFTSGGDYEQYF.

This chain links TRBV2 with TRBJ2-7, with TRBD1 matching over 9 bases. Germline CDR1 and CDR2: SNHLY and FYNNEI. The CDR3 loop spans 17 amino acids. V lost 1 base and J lost 1; bases outside the gene matches: 8. The CDR3 coding sequence is TGTGCCAGCAGTGAAGAAGCTACCGGGACAGGGTCCTACGAGCAGTACTTC. This codes for CASSEEATGTGSYEQYF.

The chain combines TRBV13 with TRBJ2-5; 7 nucleotides match TRBD2. With V trimmed by 5 bases and J by 2 bases, 11 bases remained unmatched. Per the germline V gene, CDR1 is PRHDT and CDR2 is FYEKMQ (reference sequence). The CDR3 has 16 amino acids. The CDR3 DNA is TGTGCCAGCAGCGCGCCCGAAGGGCGGGAGCAAGAGACCCAGTACTTC. It yields the protein CASSAPEGREQETQYF.

Note on this clone: A far larger clone is off by one base, so a read error is likely. The chain carries TRBV5-6 and TRBJ2-7, with D possibly matching TRBD2 (7 bases). The germline CDR1 and CDR2 sequences are SGHDT and YYEEEE. The CDR3 loop spans 15 amino acids. Trimming removed 0 bases at V and 8 bases at J, with 18 bases between. CDR3 coding DNA: TGTGCCAGCAGCTTGGGCCTCGCGGGGGCGGGGCAGCAGTACTTC. This sequence encodes CASSLGLAGAGQQYF.

The rearrangement uses TRBV29-1 and TRBJ2-7; D ambiguous. V was pared by 0 bases and J by 6 bases, with 12 bases between. The CDR3 is 13 residues long. Germline lookup yields CDR1 SQVTM and CDR2 ANQGSEA. Here the CDR3 DNA reads TGCAGCGTTGAAGAGGACCTTCTGGGCGAGCAGTACTTC. It yields the protein CSVEEDLLGEQYF.

The chain recombines TRBV5-1 with TRBJ2-1; 9 positions agree with TRBD2. The CDR3 extends over 15 amino acids. Germline V CDR1 and CDR2: SGHRS, YFSETQ. The V and J ends lost 0 bases and 8 bases, in that order; junction bases with no gene match: 6. CDR3 nucleotide sequence: TGCGCCAGCAGCTTGGGAAATAGCGGGGGTGATGAGCAGTTCTTC. Its translation is CASSLGNSGGDEQFF.

The CDR3 region is CASSQEQGAPYEQYF. CDR3 nucleotide sequence: TGCGCCAGCAGCCAAGAGCAGGGGGCCCCCTACGAGCAGTACTTC. V gene TRBV4-1 combines with J gene TRBJ2-7, with 8 nucleotides matching TRBD1. Germline lookup yields CDR1 MGHRA and CDR2 YSYEKL. Unmatched junction bases numbered 3, after V lost 0 bases and J lost 2 bases. This CDR3 comprises 15 residues.

V gene TRBV5-6 combines with J gene TRBJ2-1, with D unclear. Looked up from germline, CDR1 is SGHDT and CDR2 is YYEEEE. Deletions cut 0 bases from V and 5 bases from J, with 18 bases between. The CDR3 has 17 amino acids. The CDR3 loop reads CASSLVGLVLGDNEQFF. DNA of the CDR3: TGTGCCAGCAGCTTGGTGGGTTTAGTGTTAGGTGACAATGAGCAGTTCTTC.

The rearrangement joins TRBV9 to TRBJ2-2; 8 nucleotides match TRBD2. Germline V gene lookup returns CDR1 SGDLS and CDR2 YYNGEE. Unmatched junction bases numbered 5, after V lost 0 bases and J lost 4 bases. This CDR3 spans 16 amino acids. The CDR3 region is CASSVVSGGPTGELFF. In DNA, the CDR3 is TGTGCCAGCAGCGTAGTGTCGGGGGGGCCCACCGGGGAGCTGTTTTTT.

A note on this clone: The sample holds other DNA sequences that translate to the same CDR3. The chain has TRBV28 and TRBJ2-7; D gene unclear. V lost 3 bases, J lost 6 bases, and 6 bases lay in between. CDR1 is MDHEN and CDR2 is SYDVKM in the germline V gene. The CDR3 has 11 amino acids. CDR3 in DNA: TGTGCCAGCAGTTTGGGAAGCGAGCAGTACTTC. Translating it yields CASSLGSEQYF.

As for this clone: A much larger clone lies one base from this, so it may be a read error. In the same sample, other DNA sequences code for this CDR3. J is TRBJ2-7 and V is TRBV6-1, with D maybe TRBD1 (6 bases). CDR3 size: 14 residues. V was clipped by 5 bases and J by 3 bases, with 14 bases between them. Germline CDR1 reads MNHNS; CDR2 reads SASEGT. CDR3 residues: CASSPTGTGYEQYF. CDR3 in DNA: TGTGCCAGCAGTCCCACAGGGACCGGCTACGAGCAGTACTTC.

The chain combines TRBV29-1 with TRBJ2-7; D is possibly TRBD1 or TRBD2 (6 bases each). The germline CDR1 and CDR2 sequences are SQVTM and ANQGSEA. V lost 7 bases to trimming and J lost 2 bases, with 18 bases between them. The CDR3 runs to 14 residues. The CDR3 nucleotides are TGCAGCGCCCTTTCGGGGGACAAGACCTACGAGCAGTACTTC. Translation gives CSALSGDKTYEQYF.

In its sample, this clone was seen once. The chain employs TRBV6-8 and TRBJ2-6; 10 bases agree with TRBD1. The germline CDR1 and CDR2 sequences are MNHGY and SAAAGT. The length of the CDR3 is 18 residues. The ends lost 7 bases at V and 2 bases at J; junction bases unmatched: 11. CDR3 in amino acids: CASTSGQGITTGANVLTF. The CDR3 DNA follows: TGTGCCAGCACGTCGGGACAGGGGATCACGACTGGGGCCAACGTCCTGACTTTC.

The rearrangement joins TRBV21-1 to TRBJ1-3; the D call of TRBD1 is as the table states it, not checked on the DNA. TRBV21-1 is listed as a pseudogene. The CDR3 is made up of 16 amino acids. The CDR3, as DNA: TGTGCCAGCAGCTCTACCGCAGGGTACTCTGGAAACACCATATATTTT. Translated: CASSSTAGYSGNTIYF.

The J gene is TRBJ1-5, the V gene TRBV28; 8 nucleotides agree with TRBD1. CDR1 and CDR2 from the germline V gene are MDHEN and SYDVKM. The trim removed 5 bases at V and 5 bases at J, leaving 11 bases unmatched. This CDR3 has 16 amino acids. The CDR3 DNA reads TGTGCCAGCAGTAGCCGGACAGGGCGTATCTATCAGCCCCAGCATTTT. Translating it yields CASSSRTGRIYQPQHF.

This sequence joins TRBV4-1 and TRBJ1-5; D may be TRBD1 (6 bases). Trimming removed 3 bases from V and 5 bases from J, with 17 bases in between. CDR3 length: 16 amino acids. The V gene's germline CDR1 is MGHRA and CDR2 YSYEKL. The CDR3 nucleotides read TGCGCCAGCAGCCAGGCCCGGGACAAAGTCGATCAGCCCCAGCATTTT. Translated, it gives CASSQARDKVDQPQHF.

V usage is TRBV5-1 and J usage is TRBJ1-1; tentatively, D is TRBD1 (5 bases). This CDR3 has 13 residues. Looked up from germline, CDR1 is SGHRS and CDR2 is YFSETQ. V dropped 5 bases and J dropped 1 base, with 9 bases sitting between them. The CDR3 sequence: CASRAGRNTEAFF. The CDR3 region has the DNA TGCGCCAGCAGAGCGGGGCGGAACACTGAAGCTTTCTTT.